These 29 T cell receptor beta chains were sequenced from one sample in a study of blood T cell repertoires in COVID-19. Sequencing used immunoSEQ multiplex PCR; TCRdb keeps in-frame clones, though not all of them. The data contain around 300,000 clones, about nine tenths of them singletons. The sequenced sample consisted of PBMCs or T cells enriched from blood (not recorded which). These receptor sequences come from a woman aged 18-29 years who had recovered from COVID-19.

The chain joins TRBV19 to TRBJ1-2, with TRBD1 matching over 8 bases. The CDR3 has 15 residues. J gave up 2 bases and V 6 bases, and 8 bases lay outside the gene matches. Germline CDR1 LNHDA, CDR2 SQIVND (reference sequence). CDR3 sequence: CASRSDRVDNYGYTF. CDR3 in DNA: TGTGCCAGTAGATCGGACAGGGTAGACAACTATGGCTACACCTTC. The entire variable domain, with the rest obtained from reference TRBV19 and TRBJ1-2, is as follows: DGGITQSPKYLFRKEGQNVTLSCEQNLNHDAMYWYRQDPGQGLRLIYYSQIVNDFQKGDIAEGYSVSREKKESFPLTVTSAQKNPTAFYLCASRSDRVDNYGYTFGSGTRLTVV.

The chain employs TRBV11-3 and TRBJ1-1; the D gene is possibly TRBD1 (6 bases). This CDR3 comprises 14 residues. Germline V lookup: CDR1 SGHNT, CDR2 YENEEA. Trimming stripped 5 bases from V and 1 base from J, with 11 bases between. The CDR3 DNA reads TGTGCCAGCAGCCCTCGGGACACGAACACTGAAGCTTTCTTT. Translation: CASSPRDTNTEAFF.

V gene TRBV2 combines with J gene TRBJ2-5; D possibly corresponds to TRBD2 (6 bases). The CDR3 runs to 11 residues. V lost 7 bases and J lost 7, with 10 bases in between. Germline V gives CDR1 SNHLY, CDR2 FYNNEI. The CDR3 is CASTDGGTQYF. As DNA, the CDR3 is TGTGCCAGCACGGACGGGGGGACCCAGTACTTC.

V usage is TRBV30 and J usage is TRBJ1-6, with 8 positions matching TRBD1. V lost 2 bases, J lost 10 bases, and 16 bases stayed unmatched. CDR3 length equals 17 residues. Looked up from germline, CDR1 is GTSNPN and CDR2 is SVGIG (reference sequence). CDR3 nucleotides: TGTGCCTGGAGTCATAACTATCGGACAGGGAACGGCTCACCCCTCCACTTT. Its protein product is CAWSHNYRTGNGSPLHF.

This clone has only one observation. The chain couples TRBV21-1 to TRBJ1-1; the table's TRBD1 call for D was not verified on the DNA. TRBV21-1 is tagged as a pseudogene. This CDR3 spans 13 amino acids. CDR3 amino acids: CASSLNRGTEAFF. As DNA, the CDR3 is TGTGCCAGCAGCTTAAACAGGGGCACTGAAGCTTTCTTT.

This clone has only one observation. This rearrangement joins TRBV10-3 to TRBJ2-5, with 12 bases lining up with TRBD2. The germline gives CDR1 ENHRY, CDR2 SYGVKD. CDR3 length equals 14 residues. Trimming cost V 10 bases and J 1 base; bases outside gene matches: 4. CDR3 residues: CAKGLAGSQETQYF. CDR3 nucleotide sequence: TGTGCCAAAGGACTAGCGGGGAGCCAAGAGACCCAGTACTTC.

J is TRBJ1-3 and V is TRBV6-5, with a possible D match to TRBD1 (5 bases). The germline V and J ends were trimmed by 10 bases and 4 bases, with 14 bases remaining between them. Germline assignment: CDR1 MNHEY and CDR2 SVGAGI. This CDR3 contains 13 residues. In DNA, the CDR3 is TGTGCCATCGTTCAGGGTCCAGGAAACACCATATATTTT. Its translation: CAIVQGPGNTIYF.

The chain carries TRBV28 and TRBJ2-7, with 7 bases identical to TRBD2. Germline values: CDR1 MDHEN, CDR2 SYDVKM. Losses at the gene ends were 5 bases for V and 2 bases for J; bases not matched to a gene: 18. This CDR3 is 18 amino acids long. The CDR3 region is CASSQWGGTGTLTYEQYF. The CDR3 nucleotides are TGTGCCAGCAGTCAATGGGGGGGGACCGGGACCCTGACCTACGAGCAGTACTTC.

The chain combines TRBV9 with TRBJ2-7, with 9 bases that match TRBD1. Germline CDR1 and CDR2: SGDLS and YYNGEE. The trim removed 0 bases at V and 2 bases at J, leaving 3 bases unmatched. The CDR3 runs to 15 residues. DNA for the CDR3: TGTGCCAGCAGCGTAGATGACAGGGGGGCCTACGAGCAGTACTTC. This gives the protein CASSVDDRGAYEQYF.

This clone showed up just a few times. CDR3 protein: CASSQDPGRPYEQYF. As DNA, the CDR3 is TGCGCCAGCAGCCAAGATCCGGGAAGGCCCTACGAGCAGTACTTC. This sequence joins TRBV4-1 and TRBJ2-7; D possibly corresponds to TRBD2 (5 bases). Trimming pared 0 bases from V and 2 bases from J, leaving 11 bases between. Germline V gene sequence: CDR1 MGHRA, CDR2 YSYEKL. The CDR3 consists of 15 residues.

The J gene is TRBJ2-2, the V gene TRBV9; weak D call: TRBD2 (5 bases). The CDR3 extends over 15 amino acids. CDR1 is SGDLS and CDR2 is YYNGEE in the germline V gene. Deletions cut 0 bases from V and 3 bases from J, with 9 bases between. The CDR3 bases are TGTGCCAGCAGCGTAGCTAGCCCATACACCGGGGAGCTGTTTTTT. This sequence encodes CASSVASPYTGELFF.

The chain uses TRBV25-1 and TRBJ2-1; 9 bases are shared with TRBD2. CDR1 and CDR2 from the germline V gene are MGHDK and SYGVNS. This CDR3 comprises 15 residues. The J segment lost 4 bases and the V segment lost 4 bases, leaving 5 bases of the junction unmatched. The CDR3 DNA sequence: TGTGCCAGCAGTGTAGCGGGAGCTCTGTACAATGAGCAGTTCTTC. This sequence encodes CASSVAGALYNEQFF.

In this sample, this clone turned up once. The V and J genes are TRBV10-3 and TRBJ1-1, with D maybe TRBD1 (6 bases). The germline V and J ends were trimmed by 6 bases and 7 bases, with 15 bases remaining between them. The CDR3 length is 13 residues. CDR1 and CDR2 from the germline V gene are ENHRY and SYGVKD. The CDR3 DNA follows: TGTGCCATCAGCCGGACAGTTGCAGTTGAAGCTTTCTTT. This translates into CAISRTVAVEAFF.

The CDR3 here is CASSPPDTTYEQYF. The CDR3 DNA is TGTGCCAGCAGCCCGCCGGACACGACCTACGAGCAGTACTTC. The chain has TRBV13 and TRBJ2-7, with D maybe TRBD1 (5 bases). V was cut by 5 bases and J by 2 bases, with 13 bases left in between. Looked up from germline, CDR1 is PRHDT and CDR2 is FYEKMQ (reference sequence). The CDR3 has 14 amino acids.

This clone has a count of ten or more. The chain employs TRBV7-9 and TRBJ1-6; 8 positions match TRBD1. Germline V gene data show CDR1 as SEHNR and CDR2 as FQNEAQ (reference sequence). This CDR3 comprises 15 residues. The V segment lost 5 bases and the J segment 6 bases; nucleotides outside the gene matches: 6. CDR3 bases: TGTGCCAGCAGCGGTCCAGGGGGCGGTAATTCACCCCTCCACTTT. Translating gives CASSGPGGGNSPLHF.

The chain recombines TRBV5-4 with TRBJ2-3; TRBD1 matches at 12 bases. Looked up from germline, CDR1 is SGHNT and CDR2 is YYREEE (reference sequence). The CDR3 consists of 16 residues. V gave up 4 bases and J gave up 5 bases; unmatched junction bases: 8. The CDR3 is CASSKKGTGGKDTQYF. In nucleotides, the CDR3 is TGTGCCAGCAGCAAAAAAGGGACAGGGGGCAAAGATACGCAGTATTTT.

The V call is TRBV29-1, the J call TRBJ2-7, with TRBD1 as a possible D gene (6 bases). CDR1 SQVTM and CDR2 ANQGSEA come from the germline V gene. Trimming took 6 bases from V and 3 from J, leaving 15 bases between them. The length of the CDR3 is 13 residues. The CDR3 reads CSVRTGHFYEQYF. In nucleotides, the CDR3 is TGCAGCGTACGCACGGGACACTTCTACGAGCAGTACTTC.

This clone was seen only once. This sequence joins TRBV9 and TRBJ1-2, with 7 bases lining up with TRBD1. V dropped 2 bases and J dropped 5; count of bases not matched to a gene: 3. Per the germline V gene, CDR1 is SGDLS and CDR2 is YYNGEE. The CDR3 runs to 13 residues. CDR3 sequence: CASSVKTGYGYTF. The CDR3 nucleotides read TGTGCCAGCAGCGTGAAGACAGGGTATGGCTACACCTTC.

The chain joins TRBV7-8 to TRBJ2-1, with 12 bases identical to TRBD2. In germline, CDR1 is SGHVS, CDR2 FQNEAQ. With V trimmed by 7 bases and J by 0 bases, 7 bases remained unmatched. This CDR3 spans 17 amino acids. This chain's CDR3 is CASIGLAGNPSYNEQFF. For the CDR3, the DNA is TGTGCCAGCATCGGACTAGCGGGGAACCCCTCCTACAATGAGCAGTTCTTC.

V gene TRBV19 combines with J gene TRBJ1-1; 7 bases are shared with TRBD1. CDR1 is LNHDA and CDR2 is SQIVND in the germline V gene (reference sequence). Germline trimming cut 6 bases from V and 1 base from J; bases unmatched to any gene: 14. The CDR3 covers 17 residues. CDR3 DNA sequence: TGTGCCAGTAGCCACCCGGGACAGATAAACAAGAACACTGAAGCTTTCTTT. Protein: CASSHPGQINKNTEAFF.

The chain combines TRBV7-3 with TRBJ2-3; 9 nucleotides line up with TRBD2. The trim removed 5 bases at V and 1 base at J, leaving 1 base unmatched. Germline CDR1 SGHTA, CDR2 FQGTGA. The CDR3 consists of 14 residues. The CDR3 region has the DNA TGTGCCAGCAGCCGACTAGCGGGCACAGATACGCAGTATTTT. The encoded protein is CASSRLAGTDTQYF.

The rearrangement joins TRBV29-1 to TRBJ2-7; no clear D. Trimming cost V 3 bases and J 3 bases, with 12 bases left between them. CDR1 and CDR2 (germline): SQVTM, ANQGSEA. The CDR3 sequence is 13 residues long. CDR3 region: CSVEVTADYEQYF. The DNA for the CDR3 is TGCAGCGTTGAGGTGACCGCGGACTACGAGCAGTACTTC.

This clone was seen a handful of times. The rearrangement links TRBV4-2 to TRBJ2-2; TRBD2 might be the D (6 bases). Germline CDR1 LGHNA, CDR2 YNFKEQ. The length of the CDR3 is 14 residues. The V end was cut by 6 bases, the J end by 4 bases, with 12 bases between. The CDR3 loop is CASRRDSATGELFF. The CDR3 DNA sequence: TGTGCCAGCAGGCGGGACTCCGCCACCGGGGAGCTGTTTTTT.

The rearrangement joins TRBV18 to TRBJ2-3; TRBD1 matches 7 bases. J was trimmed by 0 bases and V by 5 bases; bases with no gene match: 11. The CDR3 has 17 residues. Germline V gene sequence: CDR1 KGHSH, CDR2 LQKENI. In DNA form, the CDR3 reads TGTGCCAGCTCAAAGGGGACAGCCGTGGCTAGCACAGATACGCAGTATTTT. This sequence encodes CASSKGTAVASTDTQYF. The full variable domain, in which reference TRBV18 and TRBJ2-3 provide the parts outside the CDR3, is NAGVMQNPRHLVRRRGQEARLRCSPMKGHSHVYWYRQLPEEGLKFMVYLQKENIIDESGMPKERFSAEFPKEGPSILRIQQVVRGDSAAYFCASSKGTAVASTDTQYFGPGTRLTVL.

V and J are TRBV12-3 or TRBV12-4 and TRBJ2-1, with 7 bases aligning to TRBD2. The CDR3 spans 13 residues. The V and J ends lost 6 bases and 9 bases, in that order; junction bases with no gene match: 8. The CDR3 bases are TGTGCCAGCAGCCGAGGACTAGTCCTTGAGCAGTTCTTC. This gives the protein CASSRGLVLEQFF.

V gene TRBV7-3 combines with J gene TRBJ2-1; 13 nucleotides align to TRBD2. In germline, CDR1 is SGHTA, CDR2 FQGTGA. The ends lost 5 bases at V and 8 bases at J; junction bases unmatched: 9. There are 16 residues in the CDR3. The CDR3 DNA is TGTGCCAGCAGCCCAGTACTAGCGGGAGGGCTCTATGAGCAGTTCTTC. Residues: CASSPVLAGGLYEQFF.

The chain is built from TRBV6-1 and TRBJ1-1; 7 bases line up with TRBD1. CDR3 size: 16 residues. Germline V gene sequence: CDR1 MNHNS, CDR2 SASEGT. Unmatched junction bases numbered 9, after V lost 2 bases and J lost 3 bases. The CDR3 spells CASSEPRQGTDTEAFF. The DNA for the CDR3 is TGTGCCAGCAGTGAACCTCGACAGGGTACGGACACTGAAGCTTTCTTT.

Comments on this clone: Other DNA sequences in the sample encode the same CDR3. This chain connects TRBV15 to TRBJ1-6; D is uncertain. CDR1 and CDR2 from the germline V gene are LNHNV and YYDKDF (reference sequence). The CDR3 loop spans 16 amino acids. The V and J ends lost 0 bases and 0 bases respectively, with 6 bases between them. Here the CDR3 DNA reads TGTGCCACCAGCAGAGATGGTAGCTCCTATAATTCACCCCTCCACTTT. Its protein product is CATSRDGSSYNSPLHF.

The rearrangement links TRBV3-1 (or the pseudogene TRBV3-2) to TRBJ2-5, with TRBD1 matching over 10 bases. There are 15 residues in the CDR3. CDR1 is LGHDT and CDR2 is YNNKEL in the germline V gene (reference sequence). V was clipped by 4 bases and J by 5 bases; unmatched bases: 7. The CDR3 region has the DNA TGTGCCAGCAGCCGGGGACAGGGGTTTACGGAGACCCAGTACTTC. This gives the protein CASSRGQGFTETQYF.